This T cell receptor beta chain is drawn from a study of T cell repertoires in aging, cancer and after chemotherapy. This clonotype is deemed medium-sized. Looked up from germline, CDR1 is SQVTM and CDR2 is ANQGSEA. V dropped 6 bases and J dropped 5 bases, with 23 bases sitting between them. The CDR3 loop spans 15 amino acids. Rearranged V-D-J TRB sequences were amplified with a mixed TRB-A/B primer pool. TCRdb redid the calling of the multiplex PCR reads with MiXCR, one entry per CDR3 protein. The table records several thousand distinct CDR3 sequences, 35% of them present only once. TCR beta rearrangements were amplified from peripheral blood genomic DNA.

The chain links TRBV29-1 to TRBJ2-7, with D possibly being TRBD1 (6 bases). Sequenced material: blood. The clonotype originates from a human donor in good health. CDR3: CSVAGGGTGKNEQYF. In DNA form, the CDR3 reads TGCAGCGTCGCTGGGGGCGGAACAGGGAAGAACGAGCAGTACTTC.